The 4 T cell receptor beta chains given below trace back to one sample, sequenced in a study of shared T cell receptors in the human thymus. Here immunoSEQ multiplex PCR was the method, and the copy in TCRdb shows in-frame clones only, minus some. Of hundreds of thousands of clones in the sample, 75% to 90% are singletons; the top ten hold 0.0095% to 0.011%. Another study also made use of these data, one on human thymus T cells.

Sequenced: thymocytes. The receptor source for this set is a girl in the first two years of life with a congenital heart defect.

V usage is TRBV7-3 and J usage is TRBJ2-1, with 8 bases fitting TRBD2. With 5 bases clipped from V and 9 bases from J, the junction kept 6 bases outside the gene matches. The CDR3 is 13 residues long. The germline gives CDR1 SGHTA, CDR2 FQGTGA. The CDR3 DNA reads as TGTGCCAGCAGCCGTGGGACTAGTCTTGAGCAGTTCTTC. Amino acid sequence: CASSRGTSLEQFF. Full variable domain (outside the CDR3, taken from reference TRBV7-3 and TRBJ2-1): GAGVSQTPSNKVTEKGKYVELRCDPISGHTALYWYRQSLGQGPEFLIYFQGTGAADDSGLPNDRFFAVRPEGSVSTLKIQRTERGDSAVYLCASSRGTSLEQFFGPGTRLTVL.

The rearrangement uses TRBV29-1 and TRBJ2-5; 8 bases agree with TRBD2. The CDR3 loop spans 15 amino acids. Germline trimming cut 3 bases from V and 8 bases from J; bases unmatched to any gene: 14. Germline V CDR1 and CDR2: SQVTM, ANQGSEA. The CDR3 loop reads CSVDIPPGLVLTQYF. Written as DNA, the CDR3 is TGCAGCGTTGATATCCCCCCGGGACTAGTCCTTACCCAGTACTTC.

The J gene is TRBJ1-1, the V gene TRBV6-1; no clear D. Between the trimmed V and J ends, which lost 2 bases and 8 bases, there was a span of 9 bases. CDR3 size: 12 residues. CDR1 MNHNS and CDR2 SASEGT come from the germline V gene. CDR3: CASSEQADEAFF. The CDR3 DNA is TGTGCCAGCAGTGAACAGGCAGACGAAGCTTTCTTT.

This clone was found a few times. The CDR3 nucleotides are TGCGCCAGCAGTGAACCGGGGTTGACTAGCAGGGATACGCAGTATTTT. It is translated as CASSEPGLTSRDTQYF. This chain joins TRBV10-2 and TRBJ2-3; 7 bases match TRBD2. The CDR3 extends over 16 amino acids. The J segment lost 6 bases and the V segment lost 3 bases, leaving 12 bases of the junction unmatched. Germline V lookup: CDR1 WSHSY, CDR2 SAAADI.